These T cell receptor beta chains were read from a single sample in a study of cytomegalovirus exposure and HLA in healthy donors. Method: immunoSEQ multiplex PCR; TCRdb's copy keeps in-frame clones and lacks some. The sample records around 91,000 clones, roughly 78% being singletons. Sequencing was done on a sample of PBMCs. These receptor sequences come from a woman in her forties in good health and CMV-seropositive. The CDR3 runs from the conserved cysteine through the conserved F or W. Fields, in order: J gene, D gene, V gene, CDR3 protein. A D gene is named only where the DNA matches it firmly.

J: TRBJ2-1; D: TRBD2; V: TRBV28; CDR3: CASSSGGTSGMVEQFF
J: TRBJ2-7; D: -; V: TRBV28; CDR3: CASSLWSGSGTGRNEQYF
J: TRBJ2-1; D: -; V: TRBV11-2; CDR3: CASSVSEGAYNEQFF
J: TRBJ2-1; D: -; V: TRBV5-1; CDR3: CASSLASLASSYNEQFF
J: TRBJ1-2; D: -; V: TRBV30; CDR3: CAWRGRATNYGYTF
J: TRBJ2-7; D: -; V: TRBV21-1; CDR3: CASSNQAEPNSYEQYF
J: TRBJ1-1; D: TRBD1; V: TRBV19; CDR3: CASSADRGILNTEAFF
J: TRBJ2-7; D: TRBD2; V: TRBV18; CDR3: CASSQLAGVAYEQYF
J: TRBJ1-3; D: -; V: TRBV29-1; CDR3: CSVEATGDSGNTIYF
J: TRBJ2-7; D: -; V: TRBV7-3; CDR3: CASSLIGGYEQYF